The 27 T cell receptor beta chains listed next were all sequenced from one sample in a study of T cell changes during pregnancy in multiple sclerosis. The protocol was immunoSEQ multiplex PCR, while the TCRdb copy is restricted to in-frame clones and leaves out a portion. The sample lists tens of thousands of clones, more than 85% occurring once. The input for sequencing was CD4+ T cells from peripheral blood mononuclear cells, taken in the second trimester of pregnancy. These receptor sequences come from a female donor with multiple sclerosis, enrolled in a pregnancy study.

The chain employs TRBV5-1 and TRBJ2-5; D possibly corresponds to TRBD1 (6 bases). This CDR3 has 15 amino acids. V lost 1 base and J 4 bases, leaving 14 bases between the germline ends. Germline values: CDR1 SGHRS, CDR2 YFSETQ. The DNA for the CDR3 is TGCGCCAGCAGCTTGTCGAACCAGGGGAGAGAGACCCAGTACTTC. Amino acid sequence: CASSLSNQGRETQYF.

The chain links TRBV28 to TRBJ2-7; 10 bases agree with TRBD2. The CDR3 runs 15 residues. J was trimmed by 6 bases and V by 1 base; bases with no gene match: 6. Per the germline V gene, CDR1 is MDHEN and CDR2 is SYDVKM. CDR3 nucleotides: TGTGCCAGCAGTTTATCTAGCGGGGGTCTAACCGAGCAGTACTTC. Protein product: CASSLSSGGLTEQYF.

A few counts support this clone. The chain has TRBV11-1 and TRBJ1-1; 8 nucleotides align to TRBD1. V was pared by 3 bases and J by 9 bases, with 3 bases of the junction left unmatched. The germline V gene encodes CDR1 SGHAT and CDR2 FQDESV (reference sequence). The length of the CDR3 is 12 residues. The chain's CDR3 is CASSLRTGKAFF. The CDR3 region has the DNA TGTGCCAGCAGCTTGAGGACAGGGAAAGCTTTCTTT.

The chain couples TRBV7-2 to TRBJ2-3, with TRBD1 identical over 7 bases. CDR1 and CDR2 from the germline V gene are SGHTA and FQGNSA. V was clipped by 4 bases and J by 3 bases; unmatched bases: 7. The CDR3 sequence is 15 residues long. As DNA, the CDR3 is TGTGCCAGCAGCTCGGACAGGAGACGAACAGATACGCAGTATTTT. It codes for CASSSDRRRTDTQYF.

CDR3 DNA sequence: TGTGCCAGCAGACCGTCGACTCTGGGACTAGCCTTCTACGAGCAGTACTTC. Amino acid sequence: CASRPSTLGLAFYEQYF. The chain carries TRBV28 and TRBJ2-7, with 9 bases aligning to TRBD2. Germline V gives CDR1 MDHEN, CDR2 SYDVKM. J was trimmed by 3 bases and V by 6 bases; bases with no gene match: 15. This CDR3 has 17 amino acids.

J is TRBJ1-3 and V is TRBV18; D call uncertain. This CDR3 is 16 amino acids long. Germline V gene sequence: CDR1 KGHSH, CDR2 LQKENI. Trimming removed 3 bases at V and 1 base at J, with 13 bases between. CDR3 nucleotides: TGTGCCAGCTCACCTGGGCAGGCCGGATCTGGAAACACCATATATTTT. Translation: CASSPGQAGSGNTIYF.

The gene calls are TRBV2 and TRBJ2-7; the match to TRBD2 covers 7 bases. The germline V gene has CDR1 SNHLY and CDR2 FYNNEI. CDR3 length: 14 residues. J was trimmed by 6 bases and V by 8 bases; bases with no gene match: 13. CDR3 in DNA: TGTGCCAGCGTTTGGACTGGCGGGAGTCGCGAGCAGTACTTC. Its translation: CASVWTGGSREQYF.

This chain joins TRBV5-1 and TRBJ2-5; possible D gene TRBD2, 5 bases. Looked up from germline, CDR1 is SGHRS and CDR2 is YFSETQ. V lost 4 bases and J 5 bases, leaving 15 bases between the germline ends. The CDR3 has 14 residues. The DNA of the CDR3 is TGCGCCAGCAGCCCCAGGAACCGAGGGGAGACCCAGTACTTC. Residues: CASSPRNRGETQYF. Variable domain in full (rest from reference TRBV5-1 and TRBJ2-5): KAGVTQTPRYLIKTRGQQVTLSCSPISGHRSVSWYQQTPGQGLQFLFEYFSETQRNKGNFPGRFSGRQFSNSRSEMNVSTLELGDSALYLCASSPRNRGETQYFGPGTRLLVL.

The chain is built from TRBV19 and TRBJ1-1; D perhaps matches TRBD1 (6 bases). The CDR3 spans 15 residues. Germline lookup yields CDR1 LNHDA and CDR2 SQIVND (reference sequence). V was clipped by 1 base and J by 4 bases, with 13 bases between them. CDR3 nucleotide sequence: TGTGCCAGTAGTATAGGGGCCGGGGGGCCCACTGAAGCTTTCTTT. It codes for CASSIGAGGPTEAFF.

The V call is TRBV5-8, the J call TRBJ2-1, with 9 bases matching TRBD2. The CDR3 sequence is 17 residues long. V lost 2 bases to trimming and J lost 9 bases; unmatched junction nucleotides: 15. In germline, CDR1 is SGHTS, CDR2 YDEGEE. The CDR3, as DNA: TGTGCCAGCAGCTTTTATAGTCGGACTAGCGCCCGGGGTGAGCAGTTCTTC. Translation: CASSFYSRTSARGEQFF.

This chain links TRBV7-2 with TRBJ2-5; TRBD2 is a possible D gene (5 bases). This CDR3 spans 14 amino acids. Per the germline V gene, CDR1 is SGHTA and CDR2 is FQGNSA. Trimming shortened V by 5 bases and J by 1 base, and 11 bases separated the two germline ends. The CDR3 DNA sequence: TGTGCCAGCAGCCTTAGGCGGGTCCAAGAGACCCAGTACTTC. The encoded protein is CASSLRRVQETQYF. The full variable domain, completed using reference TRBV7-2 and TRBJ2-5, is GAGVSQSPSNKVTEKGKDVELRCDPISGHTALYWYRQSLGQGLEFLIYFQGNSAPDKSGLPSDRFSAERTGGSVSTLTIQRTQQEDSAVYLCASSLRRVQETQYFGPGTRLLVL.

This chain connects TRBV6-1 to TRBJ1-1; maybe TRBD1 (5 bases). Germline CDR1 reads MNHNS; CDR2 reads SASEGT. CDR3 length equals 15 residues. Trimming shortened V by 7 bases and J by 5 bases, and 20 bases separated the two germline ends. CDR3 DNA: TGTGCCAGCATCCAAAGCCCCCAGGGTGGGACTGAAGCTTTCTTT. Translating gives CASIQSPQGGTEAFF.

The chain links TRBV6-5 to TRBJ2-7; maybe TRBD1 (6 bases). The V gene lost 5 bases and the J gene lost 1 base, with 12 bases spanning the gap. The CDR3 loop spans 14 amino acids. In germline, CDR1 is MNHEY, CDR2 SVGAGI. CDR3: CASSAHDRSYEQYF. CDR3 coding DNA: TGTGCCAGCAGTGCACATGACAGGTCCTACGAGCAGTACTTC.

In this sample, this clone turned up once. The chain carries TRBV13 and TRBJ2-1, with D uncertain. This CDR3 is 15 amino acids long. Trimming cost V 5 bases and J 0 bases, with 11 bases left between them. In germline, CDR1 is PRHDT, CDR2 FYEKMQ (reference sequence). CDR3 amino acids: CASSSNPSSYNEQFF. The DNA for the CDR3 is TGTGCCAGCAGCAGTAATCCCAGCTCCTACAATGAGCAGTTCTTC.

The table lists this clone with a count of one. The genes are TRBV30 and TRBJ2-5; 15 bases are shared with TRBD2. The V and J ends lost 5 bases and 7 bases, in that order; junction bases with no gene match: 5. Germline V gives CDR1 GTSNPN, CDR2 SVGIG (reference sequence). There are 14 residues in the CDR3. The chain's CDR3 is CAWSGTSGGLTQYF. Here the CDR3 DNA reads TGTGCCTGGTCCGGGACTAGCGGGGGGTTGACCCAGTACTTC.

V gene TRBV13 combines with J gene TRBJ2-7; perhaps TRBD1 as D (6 bases). V lost 3 bases and J 6 bases, leaving 9 bases between the germline ends. Per germline, CDR1 PRHDT and CDR2 FYEKMQ (reference sequence). This CDR3 is 12 amino acids long. As DNA, the CDR3 is TGTGCCAGCAGCTTCAGGGGTTCCGAGCAGTACTTC. Translation: CASSFRGSEQYF.

The chain is built from TRBV28 and TRBJ1-2, with D perhaps TRBD1 (5 bases). The V end was cut by 5 bases, the J end by 4 bases, with 11 bases between. Germline V CDR1 and CDR2: MDHEN, SYDVKM. The CDR3 totals 13 residues. CDR3 coding DNA: TGTGCCAGCAGTCACCGGGGGGTCTATGGCTACACCTTC. Its translation is CASSHRGVYGYTF.

CDR3 DNA sequence: TGTGCCAGCAGTGAAGTGAGGGGACAGGGCCATGAAAAACTGTTTTTT. Its translation is CASSEVRGQGHEKLFF. The rearrangement uses TRBV6-1 and TRBJ1-4, with 9 bases that match TRBD1. J was trimmed by 6 bases and V by 1 base; bases with no gene match: 6. CDR3 length equals 16 residues. Per germline, CDR1 MNHNS and CDR2 SASEGT.

The genes are TRBV5-1 and TRBJ2-1; the match to TRBD2 covers 9 bases. Germline CDR1 SGHRS, CDR2 YFSETQ. This CDR3 is 19 amino acids long. With 4 bases clipped from V and 2 bases from J, the junction kept 16 bases outside the gene matches. The CDR3 coding sequence is TGCGCCAGCAGCGCGACTAGCGGCGCATCCGCCACCGCCTACAATGAGCAGTTCTTC. It yields the protein CASSATSGASATAYNEQFF.

The chain carries TRBV18 and TRBJ2-1; TRBD2 aligns across 7 bases. V was clipped by 0 bases and J by 3 bases; unmatched bases: 8. This CDR3 comprises 17 residues. From germline, CDR1 is KGHSH and CDR2 LQKENI. This chain's CDR3 is CASSPPGGSGFYNEQFF. CDR3 coding DNA: TGTGCCAGCTCACCACCGGGCGGGAGTGGATTCTACAATGAGCAGTTCTTC.

The CDR3 DNA reads as TGTGCCAGCAAAATTAACAATGAGCAGTTCTTC. This translates into CASKINNEQFF. The rearrangement uses TRBV6-4 and TRBJ2-1; D remains ambiguous. V was shortened by 7 bases and J by 5 bases, with 6 bases between the two germline ends. Germline V gene lookup returns CDR1 MRHNA and CDR2 SNTAGT. The CDR3 is 11 amino acids.

The chain has TRBV28 and TRBJ1-2; 12 bases agree with TRBD1. J was trimmed by 4 bases and V by 7 bases; bases with no gene match: 10. This CDR3 contains 16 residues. The germline V gene has CDR1 MDHEN and CDR2 SYDVKM. Here the CDR3 DNA reads TGTGCCAGCAACCCCTCCGGGACAGGGGGCGTCTATGGCTACACCTTC. This sequence encodes CASNPSGTGGVYGYTF.

The rearrangement links TRBV15 to TRBJ2-5, with a tentative D call TRBD2 (6 bases). The CDR3 length is 16 residues. With 1 base removed from V and 5 bases from J, the gap between germline ends came to 17 bases. Germline-derived CDR1 and CDR2 are LNHNV and YYDKDF (reference sequence). The CDR3 coding sequence is TGTGCCACCAGCAGAGGGGGGGAAGGCGCAGGGGAGACCCAGTACTTC. Its protein product is CATSRGGEGAGETQYF.

The chain has TRBV6-5 and TRBJ2-7; TRBD2 matches 11 bases. CDR3 length equals 15 residues. The V gene end was trimmed by 6 bases and the J gene end by 3 bases; junction bases not matched to a gene: 7. The germline V gene has CDR1 MNHEY and CDR2 SVGAGI. The CDR3 reads CASSQLAGVSYEQYF. DNA of the CDR3: TGTGCCAGCAGCCAACTAGCGGGAGTAAGCTACGAGCAGTACTTC.

The chain couples TRBV6-4 to TRBJ1-1, with D perhaps TRBD1 (5 bases). V was pared by 3 bases and J by 5 bases, with 10 bases between. The CDR3 spans 13 residues. Germline V gene lookup returns CDR1 MRHNA and CDR2 SNTAGT. The chain's CDR3 is CASSEQEGTEAFF. For the CDR3, the DNA is TGTGCCAGCAGTGAACAGGAGGGGACTGAAGCTTTCTTT.

The chain joins TRBV5-1 to TRBJ2-3, with a tentative D call TRBD2 (6 bases). The germline CDR1 and CDR2 sequences are SGHRS and YFSETQ. Trimming took off 3 bases at V and 0 bases at J, with 11 bases between the two ends. This CDR3 is built from 15 residues. CDR3 loop: CASSYGSVSTDTQYF. In DNA, the CDR3 is TGCGCCAGCAGCTACGGGAGCGTAAGCACAGATACGCAGTATTTT. Full variable domain (missing parts from reference TRBV5-1 and TRBJ2-3): KAGVTQTPRYLIKTRGQQVTLSCSPISGHRSVSWYQQTPGQGLQFLFEYFSETQRNKGNFPGRFSGRQFSNSRSEMNVSTLELGDSALYLCASSYGSVSTDTQYFGPGTRLTVL.

The genes are TRBV6-5 and TRBJ2-1; no clear D. This CDR3 is 14 amino acids long. Germline V gene sequence: CDR1 MNHEY, CDR2 SVGAGI. The V gene lost 5 bases and the J gene lost 7 bases, with 15 bases spanning the gap. The DNA of the CDR3 is TGTGCCAGCAGTACCGGTGGGCCAGGTAATGAGCAGTTCTTC. Protein sequence: CASSTGGPGNEQFF.